The present TCR beta chain was sequenced within a study of blood T cell repertoires in COVID-19 (dated by TCRdb to the early 2020s). About the study as a whole: Samples from collaborators originated in the United States, Italy and Spain and spanned both the acute and convalescent phases of COVID-19. The samples were drawn from the first 160 participants of the ongoing ImmuneRACE study and from roughly 1,300 subjects provided by 6 global collaborators. The repertoires were made available in a free public database intended to serve as a resource for research on the immune response to SARS-CoV-2. Where available, HLA class I and class II types were taken from metadata supplied by the sample provider and were not determined by assay-based typing. Sample metadata almost always included a de-identified subject ID, COVID-19 status, age in years and sex. The dataset comprised deeply sampled blood TCRbeta repertoires from subjects exposed to, actively infected with, or recovered from COVID-19. The prospective study material was composed of cDNA or gDNA derived from T cells, B-cell-depleted T cells, or PBMCs. Points the paper makes about the study in general: How much clinical and demographic metadata was included differed by source and by participant, and the metadata was provided uncurated.

TCRbeta CDR3 regions were amplified from genomic DNA using the immunoSEQ Assay, a bias-controlled multiplex PCR. As for the authors' bioinformatics: The number of nucleated cells in each sample was estimated from the amplification of reference gene primers within the assay. To quantify the absolute abundance of each unique TCRbeta CDR3 rearrangement, sequence reads were collapsed and filtered. For each sample, productive Simpson clonality was calculated as the square root of Simpson's diversity index over productive rearrangements. TCRdb stores this immuneACCESS table with in-frame sequences only. Part of the clones is absent; in the studies checked, under half of the shortfall reflects unresolved V genes, and no reason is known for the rest. V, J and clone size are taken as reported in that table, and D and trimming were inferred from the DNA itself. The sample table lists approximately 110,000 clones, 82% of them with a count of one. Clones ranked in the top ten supply 7.9% of the sample.

Whole blood was collected in K2EDTA tubes by collaborating institutions according to the institutions' own protocols. For TCRbeta analysis, collaborator samples were shipped as frozen whole blood, as isolated PBMCs, or as DNA extracted from either sample type. This clone was detected only once. Its antigen is unknown. No base qualities exist here, and no much larger clone lies one base off it. The junction carries 14 bases between V and J, which are trimmed by 5 bases and 3 bases respectively. CDR1 and CDR2 (LNHDA, SQIVND) derive from the germline V gene (reference sequence). Including cysteine and phenylalanine, the CDR3 has 14 amino acids. Only CDR3 DNA remains: 42 bases, in frame from the first base.

The chain was built from TRBV19 and TRBJ2-7; tentative D gene TRBD2, with 5 bases matching. The clonotype comes from a man between 65 and 79 years old with acute or convalescent COVID-19. Sample: peripheral blood. The CDR3 region reads CASSLGLDLYEQYF. The DNA sequence is given as TGTGCCAGTAGTCTTGGACTGGATCTCTACGAGCAGTACTTC.